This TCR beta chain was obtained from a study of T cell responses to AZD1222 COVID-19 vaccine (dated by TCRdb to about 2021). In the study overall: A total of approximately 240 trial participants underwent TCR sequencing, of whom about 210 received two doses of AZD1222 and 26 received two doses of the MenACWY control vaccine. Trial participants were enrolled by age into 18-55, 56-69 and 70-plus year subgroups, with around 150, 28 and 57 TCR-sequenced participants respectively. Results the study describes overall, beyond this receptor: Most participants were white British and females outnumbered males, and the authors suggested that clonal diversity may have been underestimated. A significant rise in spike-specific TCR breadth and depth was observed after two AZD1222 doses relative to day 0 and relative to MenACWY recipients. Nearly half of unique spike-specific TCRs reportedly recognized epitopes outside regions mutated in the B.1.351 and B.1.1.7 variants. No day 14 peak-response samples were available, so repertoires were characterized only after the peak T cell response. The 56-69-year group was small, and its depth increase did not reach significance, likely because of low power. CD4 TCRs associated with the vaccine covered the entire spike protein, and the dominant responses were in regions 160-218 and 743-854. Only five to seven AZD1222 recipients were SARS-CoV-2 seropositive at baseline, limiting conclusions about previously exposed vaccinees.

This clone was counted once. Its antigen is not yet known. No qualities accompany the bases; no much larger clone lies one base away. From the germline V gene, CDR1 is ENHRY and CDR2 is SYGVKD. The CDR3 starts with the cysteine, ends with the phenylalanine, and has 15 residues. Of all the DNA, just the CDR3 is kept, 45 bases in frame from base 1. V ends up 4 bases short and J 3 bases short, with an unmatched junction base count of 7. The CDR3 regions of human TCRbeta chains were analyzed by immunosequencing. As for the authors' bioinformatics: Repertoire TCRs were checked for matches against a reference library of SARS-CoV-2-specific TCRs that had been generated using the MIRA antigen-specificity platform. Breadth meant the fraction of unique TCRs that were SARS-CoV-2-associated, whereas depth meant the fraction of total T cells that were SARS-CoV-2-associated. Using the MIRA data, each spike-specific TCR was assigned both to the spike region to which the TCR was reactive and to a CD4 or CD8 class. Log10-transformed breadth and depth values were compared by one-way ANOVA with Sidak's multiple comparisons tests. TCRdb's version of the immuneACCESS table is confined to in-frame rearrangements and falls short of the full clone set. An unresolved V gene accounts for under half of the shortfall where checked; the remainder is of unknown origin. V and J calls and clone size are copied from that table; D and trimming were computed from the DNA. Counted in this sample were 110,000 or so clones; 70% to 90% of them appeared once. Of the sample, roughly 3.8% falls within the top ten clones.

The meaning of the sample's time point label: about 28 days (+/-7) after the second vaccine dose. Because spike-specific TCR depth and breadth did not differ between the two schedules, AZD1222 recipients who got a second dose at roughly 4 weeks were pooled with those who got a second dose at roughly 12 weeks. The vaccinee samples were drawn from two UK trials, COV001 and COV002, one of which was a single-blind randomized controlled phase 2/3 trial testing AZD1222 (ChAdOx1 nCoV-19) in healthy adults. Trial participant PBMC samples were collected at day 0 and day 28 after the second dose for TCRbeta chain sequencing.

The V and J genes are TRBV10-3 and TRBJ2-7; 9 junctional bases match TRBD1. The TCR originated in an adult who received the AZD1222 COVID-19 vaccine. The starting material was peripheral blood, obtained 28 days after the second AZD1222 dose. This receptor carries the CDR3 CAISVPGQGYYEQYF. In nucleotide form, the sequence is TGTGCCATCAGTGTCCCGGGACAGGGTTACTACGAGCAGTACTTC.